The table lists the clone carrying this TCR beta chain with a count of one. Its antigen is not identified. The PCR contained 60 Vbeta and 13 Jbeta primers. Repertoires were generated with immunoSEQ multiplex PCR, while TCRdb's copy carries only in-frame clones and drops some. The sample includes around 130,000 clones, around 80% of them seen just once. The CDR3 length is 14 residues. Trimming pared 4 bases from V and 1 base from J, leaving 11 bases between. Per the germline V gene, CDR1 is SEHNR and CDR2 is FQNEAQ (reference sequence). This specimen belongs to a study of cytomegalovirus exposure and HLA in healthy donors. Notes on the study in general: In a later analysis, CMV-associated beta chains were mostly HLA-associated, it appeared.

Among the donors, all were healthy bone marrow donors. The source of this sequence is a man between 25 and 39 years old in good health and CMV-seronegative. Sequencing used PBMCs. The V gene is TRBV7-9, the J gene TRBJ2-7, with a possible D match to TRBD1 (6 bases). CDR3 loop: CASSSTTGSYEQYF. CDR3 DNA sequence: TGTGCCAGCAGCTCGACGACAGGATCCTACGAGCAGTACTTC.